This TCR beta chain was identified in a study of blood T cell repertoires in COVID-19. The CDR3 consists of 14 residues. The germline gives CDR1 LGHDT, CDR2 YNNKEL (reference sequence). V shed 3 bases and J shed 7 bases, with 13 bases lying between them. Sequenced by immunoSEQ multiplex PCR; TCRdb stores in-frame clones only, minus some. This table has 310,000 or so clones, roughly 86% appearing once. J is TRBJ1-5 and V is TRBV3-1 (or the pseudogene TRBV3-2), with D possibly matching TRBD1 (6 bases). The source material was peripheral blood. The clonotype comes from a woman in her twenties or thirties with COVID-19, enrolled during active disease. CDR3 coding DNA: TGTGCCAGCAGCCATGCAGGGGCGTCCCAGCCCCAGCATTTT. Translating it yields CASSHAGASQPQHF.